These 30 T cell receptor beta chains originate from one sample sequenced in a study of beta chain features in type 1 diabetes. Regarding the study as a whole: All four CD4+ subsets of Type 1 diabetes patients contained TCRB CDR3s that were moderately but significantly shorter.

The investigators reverse transcribed all of the isolated RNA, so they sequenced expressed TCRB transcripts. Profiled with immunoSEQ multiplex PCR; TCRdb holds only in-frame clones, not every one. The top ten hold roughly 0.04% of the sample, which has about 660,000 clones, 11% to 15% seen once. The antigens these receptors bind are not known. Sequencing was done on a sample of naive CD4+ T cells from blood. Source of these receptors: a man aged 18 to 35 with type 1 diabetes.

This clone appeared a few times. The chain uses TRBV14 and TRBJ2-5, with TRBD2 identical over 9 bases. CDR1 is SGHDN, CDR2 FVKESK, per germline. The CDR3 contains 16 residues. With 0 bases clipped from V and 5 bases from J, the junction kept 7 bases outside the gene matches. DNA for the CDR3: TGTGCCAGCAGCCAAGACAGGCGGGAGGGATATGAGACCCAGTACTTC. It encodes CASSQDRREGYETQYF.

J is TRBJ2-4 and V is TRBV6-5; D remains ambiguous. This CDR3 has 13 amino acids. Germline lookup yields CDR1 MNHEY and CDR2 SVGAGI. Trimming removed 6 bases from V and 5 bases from J, with 11 bases in between. CDR3 region: CASSTPGQNIQYF. The CDR3 coding sequence is TGTGCCAGCAGCACCCCGGGCCAAAACATTCAGTACTTC.

This clone was seen a handful of times. CDR3 sequence reads: CASSTYRGGEAFF. DNA for the CDR3: TGTGCCAGCAGCACATACAGGGGCGGTGAAGCTTTCTTT. The gene calls are TRBV6-5 and TRBJ1-1; 7 bases are a match to TRBD1. CDR3 length: 13 amino acids. J lost 7 bases, V lost 6 bases, and 8 bases had no gene match. Germline CDR1 is MNHEY and CDR2 is SVGAGI.

The V and J genes are TRBV5-1 and TRBJ1-1; tentative D call: TRBD1 (5 bases). The germline gives CDR1 SGHRS, CDR2 YFSETQ. V lost 6 bases and J 0 bases, leaving 12 bases between the germline ends. The CDR3 contains 14 residues. The CDR3 region has the DNA TGCGCCAGCATCTCCGGGACTATGAACACTGAAGCTTTCTTT. It is translated as CASISGTMNTEAFF.

V is TRBV25-1 and J is TRBJ1-1; D unclear. Germline V gene lookup returns CDR1 MGHDK and CDR2 SYGVNS. This CDR3 spans 13 amino acids. Trimming took 6 bases from V and 0 from J, leaving 8 bases between them. DNA for the CDR3: TGTGCCAGCAGCAATAGCATGAACACTGAAGCTTTCTTT. Translated, it gives CASSNSMNTEAFF. Full variable domain (remainder filled in from reference TRBV25-1 and TRBJ1-1): EADIYQTPRYLVIGTGKKITLECSQTMGHDKMYWYQQDPGMELHLIHYSYGVNSTEKGDLSSESTVSRIRTEHFPLTLESARPSHTSQYLCASSNSMNTEAFFGQGTRLTVV.

The rearrangement links TRBV6-6 to TRBJ1-2; D possibly corresponds to TRBD1 (5 bases). V dropped 2 bases and J dropped 3 bases, with 13 bases sitting between them. The CDR3 consists of 15 residues. Germline CDR1 and CDR2: MNHNY and SVGAGI (reference sequence). This CDR3 is CASSYPPLGDYGYTF. The CDR3 nucleotides are TGTGCCAGCAGTTACCCGCCTTTGGGGGACTATGGCTACACCTTC.

In nucleotides, the CDR3 is TGTGCCAGCAGCAAAGAGGGGGAGTGTATCGGTCTGGGCCACGAGCAGTACTTC. Translated, it gives CASSKEGECIGLGHEQYF. The chain is built from TRBV21-1 and TRBJ2-7; TRBD1, the D gene given by the table, was not confirmed from the DNA. TRBV21-1 is tagged as a pseudogene. This CDR3 has 18 residues.

CDR3 DNA sequence: TGTGCCAGCAGCAACCCAACAGGGGCAGGGGAGACCCAGTACTTC. The encoded protein is CASSNPTGAGETQYF. The chain uses TRBV7-9 and TRBJ2-5; 7 nucleotides line up with TRBD1. There are 15 residues in the CDR3. The V and J ends lost 5 bases and 5 bases, in that order; junction bases with no gene match: 11. Germline V gives CDR1 SEHNR, CDR2 FQNEAQ (reference sequence).

This clone appeared a few times. This chain joins TRBV6-5 and TRBJ1-2; D may be TRBD1 (6 bases). V gave up 5 bases and J gave up 4 bases, with 17 bases separating them. The CDR3 extends over 15 amino acids. Germline values: CDR1 MNHEY, CDR2 SVGAGI. This CDR3 reads CASSTIQGVVYGYTF. DNA for the CDR3: TGTGCCAGCAGTACCATACAGGGAGTAGTCTATGGCTACACCTTC.

Comments on this clone: Other nucleotide sequences in the sample specify the same CDR3. This chain uses TRBV30 with TRBJ2-2; D not resolved. Trimming pared 0 bases from V and 5 bases from J, leaving 10 bases between. CDR3 length equals 14 residues. Per germline, CDR1 GTSNPN and CDR2 SVGIG (reference sequence). Here the CDR3 reads CAWSVQHYTGELFF. The CDR3 coding sequence is TGTGCCTGGAGTGTACAGCATTATACCGGGGAGCTGTTTTTT.

The chain employs TRBV18 and TRBJ1-1; TRBD1 matches 8 bases. The CDR3 runs 13 residues. With V trimmed by 6 bases and J by 3 bases, 3 bases remained unmatched. CDR1 and CDR2 (germline): KGHSH, LQKENI. CDR3 protein: CASSVQGDTEAFF. In DNA, the CDR3 is TGTGCCAGCTCGGTACAGGGGGACACTGAAGCTTTCTTT.

V is TRBV2 and J is TRBJ1-4; TRBD1 is a possible D gene (6 bases). With 6 bases removed from V and 5 bases from J, the gap between germline ends came to 16 bases. The CDR3 contains 15 residues. Germline lookup yields CDR1 SNHLY and CDR2 FYNNEI. CDR3 coding DNA: TGTGCCAGCAGCGGCACAGGGAGGGGCAATGAAAAACTGTTTTTT. Protein: CASSGTGRGNEKLFF.

V gene TRBV29-1 combines with J gene TRBJ2-6; TRBD1 matches 10 bases. V lost 2 bases, J lost 3 bases, and 7 bases stayed unmatched. Looked up from germline, CDR1 is SQVTM and CDR2 is ANQGSEA. The CDR3 contains 17 residues. The chain's CDR3 is CSVELTGGAYGANVLTF. The CDR3 DNA is TGCAGCGTTGAATTGACAGGGGGCGCTTATGGGGCCAACGTCCTGACTTTC.

V gene TRBV30 combines with J gene TRBJ1-5; the D is unclear. Germline V CDR1 and CDR2: GTSNPN, SVGIG (reference sequence). The V and J ends lost 5 bases and 1 base respectively, with 9 bases between them. The CDR3 is made up of 13 amino acids. The CDR3 DNA is TGTGCCTGGGGACTGACCAGCAATCAGCCCCAGCATTTT. It specifies CAWGLTSNQPQHF. The full variable domain, completed using reference TRBV30 and TRBJ1-5, is SQTIHQWPATLVQPVGSPLSLECTVEGTSNPNLYWYRQAAGRGLQLLFYSVGIGQISSEVPQNLSASRPQDRQFILSSKKLLLSDSGFYLCAWGLTSNQPQHFGDGTRLSIL.

The chain uses TRBV13 and TRBJ2-7; 7 bases align to TRBD1. CDR1 and CDR2 (germline): PRHDT, FYEKMQ (reference sequence). V lost 2 bases and J lost 2; bases outside the gene matches: 9. The CDR3 covers 16 residues. The CDR3 loop is CASSLYRDSLPYEQYF. The CDR3 DNA follows: TGTGCCAGCAGCTTATATCGGGACAGTCTCCCCTACGAGCAGTACTTC.

This chain uses TRBV29-1 with TRBJ2-2; no reliable D call. Deletions cut 7 bases from V and 1 base from J, with 13 bases between. The germline V gene encodes CDR1 SQVTM and CDR2 ANQGSEA. This CDR3 comprises 14 residues. The DNA of the CDR3 is TGCAGCGCCTTGGGTGGTTTGAACACCGGGGAGCTGTTTTTT. Amino acids: CSALGGLNTGELFF.

The chain uses TRBV5-8 and TRBJ1-1; weak D call: TRBD1 (6 bases). CDR3 size: 13 residues. The germline CDR1 and CDR2 sequences are SGHTS and YDEGEE. V gave up 5 bases and J gave up 0 bases, with 8 bases separating them. The CDR3, as DNA: TGTGCCAGCAGGAACAGGGTGAACACTGAAGCTTTCTTT. It yields the protein CASRNRVNTEAFF.

This clone has a handful of counts. At the DNA level, this CDR3 is encoded by other sequences in the same sample as well. This chain joins TRBV20-1 and TRBJ2-1; TRBD1 matches 8 bases. The ends lost 3 bases at V and 10 bases at J; junction bases unmatched: 2. The CDR3 extends over 11 amino acids. The germline V gene encodes CDR1 DFQATT and CDR2 SNEGSKA (reference sequence). CDR3 nucleotide sequence: TGCAGTGCTAGGGACAGGGTCGAGCAGTTCTTC. It is translated as CSARDRVEQFF.

A few counts support this clone. CDR3: CAWGASGHGTEAFF. The DNA for the CDR3 is TGTGCCTGGGGGGCATCAGGGCATGGCACTGAAGCTTTCTTT. V gene TRBV30 combines with J gene TRBJ1-1, with a weak D call TRBD1 (5 bases). The V gene's germline CDR1 is GTSNPN and CDR2 SVGIG (reference sequence). The ends were cut back, 5 bases at V and 4 bases at J, with 17 bases in the middle. The CDR3 has 14 residues.

The chain uses TRBV29-1 and TRBJ2-3; D is perhaps TRBD2 (5 bases). The CDR3 consists of 15 residues. Germline lookup yields CDR1 SQVTM and CDR2 ANQGSEA. The ends were cut back, 8 bases at V and 4 bases at J, with 22 bases in the middle. The CDR3 nucleotides are TGCAGCTTTGCTGCCAGCGGCACGGGCTCAGATACGCAGTATTTT. This encodes CSFAASGTGSDTQYF.

This clone was observed a few times. The V call is TRBV6-1, the J call TRBJ2-7; a possible D gene is TRBD2 (5 bases). There are 16 residues in the CDR3. Germline lookup yields CDR1 MNHNS and CDR2 SASEGT. V was trimmed by 2 bases and J by 3 bases, leaving 17 bases between them. CDR3 DNA sequence: TGTGCCAGCAGTGAATTGTTCGGGATTAGCGTCTACGAGCAGTACTTC. Protein product: CASSELFGISVYEQYF.

This clone appeared once. This chain joins TRBV7-3 and TRBJ1-5; D may be TRBD1 (5 bases). CDR1 and CDR2 from the germline V gene are SGHTA and FQGTGA. The ends were cut back, 4 bases at V and 7 bases at J, with 17 bases in the middle. This CDR3 is 15 amino acids long. The CDR3 DNA is TGTGCCAGCAGCTCCCAATACACCCGGGGCCAGCCCCAGCATTTT. It codes for CASSSQYTRGQPQHF.

This clone was picked up a small number of times. The chain recombines TRBV20-1 with TRBJ2-5, with TRBD1 as a possible D gene (5 bases). This CDR3 is built from 11 residues. Trimming removed 5 bases from V and 9 bases from J, with 13 bases in between. Germline CDR1 is DFQATT and CDR2 is SNEGSKA (reference sequence). The CDR3: CSAPYVGAQYF. The CDR3 nucleotides read TGCAGTGCTCCGTATGTAGGGGCCCAGTACTTC.

This clone has more than one count but fewer than ten. In the same sample, other DNA sequences code for this CDR3. The rearrangement links TRBV4-2 to TRBJ2-3; D possibly corresponds to TRBD2 (6 bases). V was pared by 4 bases and J by 5 bases, with 7 bases between. The CDR3 extends over 12 amino acids. Germline-derived CDR1 and CDR2 are LGHNA and YNFKEQ. The CDR3 sequence is CASSPGRDTQYF. DNA of the CDR3: TGTGCCAGCAGCCCCGGGAGAGATACGCAGTATTTT.

This clone was found a few times. This chain uses TRBV11-1 with TRBJ2-7; tentative D call: TRBD2 (5 bases). CDR1 is SGHAT, CDR2 FQDESV, per germline (reference sequence). V gave up 1 base and J gave up 4 bases, with 5 bases separating them. The CDR3 has 12 residues. The DNA of the CDR3 is TGTGCCAGCAGCTTAGGGGAGTACGAGCAGTACTTC. Translation: CASSLGEYEQYF. Variable domain in full (rest from reference TRBV11-1 and TRBJ2-7): EAEVAQSPRYKITEKSQAVAFWCDPISGHATLYWYRQILGQGPELLVQFQDESVVDDSQLPKDRFSAERLKGVDSTLKIQPAELGDSAMYLCASSLGEYEQYFGPGTRLTVT.

This clone was counted only a few times. The genes are TRBV9 and TRBJ2-3, with 9 bases fitting TRBD2. Losses at the gene ends were 4 bases for V and 2 bases for J; bases not matched to a gene: 8. The length of the CDR3 is 16 residues. In germline, CDR1 is SGDLS, CDR2 YYNGEE. The CDR3 DNA reads TGTGCCAGCAGCCCCGTTGCGGGGGGGTTCACAGATACGCAGTATTTT. Protein sequence: CASSPVAGGFTDTQYF.

The gene calls are TRBV30 and TRBJ2-3; D uncertain. Germline V CDR1 and CDR2: GTSNPN, SVGIG (reference sequence). Trimming took off 0 bases at V and 6 bases at J, with 7 bases between the two ends. This CDR3 region has 12 residues. The CDR3 here is CAWSVWWDTQYF. The CDR3 DNA follows: TGTGCCTGGAGTGTATGGTGGGATACGCAGTATTTT.

V gene TRBV5-1 combines with J gene TRBJ1-3, with TRBD1 identical over 7 bases. This CDR3 is 15 amino acids long. Germline V gene data show CDR1 as SGHRS and CDR2 as YFSETQ. V was clipped by 4 bases and J by 1 base; unmatched bases: 5. The CDR3 DNA follows: TGCGCCAGCAGCGGTGGACAGGCTTCTGGAAACACCATATATTTT. Translating it yields CASSGGQASGNTIYF.

This clone was seen more than once but under ten times. The chain carries TRBV27 and TRBJ2-1, with D tentatively TRBD2 (6 bases). Looked up from germline, CDR1 is MNHEY and CDR2 is SMNVEV (reference sequence). There are 18 residues in the CDR3. V lost 5 bases, J lost 8 bases, and 28 bases lay in between. CDR3 loop: CASSKILATSPLRHEQFF. The DNA of the CDR3 is TGTGCCAGCAGTAAAATCCTCGCAACTAGCCCTTTAAGGCATGAGCAGTTCTTC.

This rearrangement joins TRBV6-4 to TRBJ2-7, with 10 bases that match TRBD2. This CDR3 spans 15 amino acids. In germline, CDR1 is MRHNA, CDR2 SNTAGT. With 3 bases clipped from V and 3 bases from J, the junction kept 5 bases outside the gene matches. The CDR3 sequence: CASSEGPSGGYEQYF. In nucleotides, the CDR3 is TGTGCCAGCAGTGAGGGTCCTAGCGGGGGCTACGAGCAGTACTTC.